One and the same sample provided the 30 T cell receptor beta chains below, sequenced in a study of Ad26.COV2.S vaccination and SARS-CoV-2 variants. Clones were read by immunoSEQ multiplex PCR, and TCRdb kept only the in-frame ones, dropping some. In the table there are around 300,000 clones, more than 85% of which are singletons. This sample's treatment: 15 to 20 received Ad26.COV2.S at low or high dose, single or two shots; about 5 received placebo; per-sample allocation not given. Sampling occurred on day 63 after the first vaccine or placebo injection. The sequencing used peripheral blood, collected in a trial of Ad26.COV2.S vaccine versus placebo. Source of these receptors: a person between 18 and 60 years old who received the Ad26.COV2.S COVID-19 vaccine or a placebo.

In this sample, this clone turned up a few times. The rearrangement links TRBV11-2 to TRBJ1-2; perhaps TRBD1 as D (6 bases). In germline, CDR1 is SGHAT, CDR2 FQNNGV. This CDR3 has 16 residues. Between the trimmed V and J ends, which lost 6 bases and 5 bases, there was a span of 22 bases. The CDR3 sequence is CASRPYGGQPAYGYTF. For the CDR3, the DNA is TGTGCCAGCAGACCCTATGGTGGACAGCCAGCTTATGGCTACACCTTC.

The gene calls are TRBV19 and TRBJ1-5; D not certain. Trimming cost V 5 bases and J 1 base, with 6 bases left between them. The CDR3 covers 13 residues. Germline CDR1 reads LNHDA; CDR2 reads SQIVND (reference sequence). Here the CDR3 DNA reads TGTGCCAGTAGTCCGGGAAGCAATCAGCCCCAGCATTTT. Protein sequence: CASSPGSNQPQHF. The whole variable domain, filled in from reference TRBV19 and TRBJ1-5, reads DGGITQSPKYLFRKEGQNVTLSCEQNLNHDAMYWYRQDPGQGLRLIYYSQIVNDFQKGDIAEGYSVSREKKESFPLTVTSAQKNPTAFYLCASSPGSNQPQHFGDGTRLSIL.

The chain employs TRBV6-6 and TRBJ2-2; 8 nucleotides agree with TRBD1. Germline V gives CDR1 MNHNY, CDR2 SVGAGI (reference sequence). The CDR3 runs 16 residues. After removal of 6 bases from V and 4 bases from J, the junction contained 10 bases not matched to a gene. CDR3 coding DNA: TGTGCCAGCAGCCCATTTCGGACAGGGCCCACCGGGGAGCTGTTTTTT. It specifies CASSPFRTGPTGELFF.

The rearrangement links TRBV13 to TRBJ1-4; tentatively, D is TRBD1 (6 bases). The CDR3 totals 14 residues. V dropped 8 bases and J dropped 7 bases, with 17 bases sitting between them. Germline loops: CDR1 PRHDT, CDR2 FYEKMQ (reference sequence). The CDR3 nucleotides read TGTGCCAGCCCCCGGGGGCGGGTTAGTGAAAAACTGTTTTTT. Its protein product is CASPRGRVSEKLFF.

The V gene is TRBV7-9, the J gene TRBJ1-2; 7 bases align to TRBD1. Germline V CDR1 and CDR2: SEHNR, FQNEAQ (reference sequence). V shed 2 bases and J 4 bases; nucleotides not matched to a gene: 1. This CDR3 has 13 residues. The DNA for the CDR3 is TGTGCCAGCAGCTTAACAGGGGCCTATGGCTACACCTTC. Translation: CASSLTGAYGYTF.

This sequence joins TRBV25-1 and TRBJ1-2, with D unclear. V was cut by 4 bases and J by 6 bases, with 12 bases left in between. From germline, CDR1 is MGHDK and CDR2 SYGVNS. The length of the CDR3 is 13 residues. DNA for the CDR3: TGTGCCAGCAGTGGATTCGAGAGGGATGGCTACACCTTC. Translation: CASSGFERDGYTF.

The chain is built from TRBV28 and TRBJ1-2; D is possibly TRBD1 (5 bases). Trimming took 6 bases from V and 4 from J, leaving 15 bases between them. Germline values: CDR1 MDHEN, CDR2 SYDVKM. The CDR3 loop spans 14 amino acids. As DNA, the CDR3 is TGTGCCAGCAGCCGCGGGGGATGGGGCTATGGCTACACCTTC. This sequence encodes CASSRGGWGYGYTF.

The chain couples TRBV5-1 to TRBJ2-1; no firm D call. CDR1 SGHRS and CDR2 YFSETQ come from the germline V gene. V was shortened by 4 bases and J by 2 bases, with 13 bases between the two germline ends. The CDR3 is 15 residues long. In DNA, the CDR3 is TGCGCCAGCAGCGCGGAATCCGATCCCTACAATGAGCAGTTCTTC. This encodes CASSAESDPYNEQFF.

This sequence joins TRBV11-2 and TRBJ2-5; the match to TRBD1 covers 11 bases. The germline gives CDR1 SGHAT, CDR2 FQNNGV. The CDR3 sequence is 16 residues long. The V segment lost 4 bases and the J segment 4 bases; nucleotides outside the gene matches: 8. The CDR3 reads CASSSRAGTGGETQYF. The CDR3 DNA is TGTGCCAGCAGCTCCCGTGCCGGGACAGGGGGAGAGACCCAGTACTTC.

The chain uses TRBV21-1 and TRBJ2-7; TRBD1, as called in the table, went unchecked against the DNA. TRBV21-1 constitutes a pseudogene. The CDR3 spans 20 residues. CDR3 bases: TGTGCCAGCAGCAAAGCGAATCGGACAGGGGGTTTTCCAGGCTCCTACGAGCAGTACTTC. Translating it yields CASSKANRTGGFPGSYEQYF.

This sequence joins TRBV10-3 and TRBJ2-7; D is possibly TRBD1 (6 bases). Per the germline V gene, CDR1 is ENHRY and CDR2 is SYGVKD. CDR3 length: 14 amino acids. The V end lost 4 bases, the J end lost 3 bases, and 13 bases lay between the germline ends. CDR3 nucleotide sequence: TGTGCCATCAGTGCCTTGACAGGAGGCTACGAGCAGTACTTC. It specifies CAISALTGGYEQYF.

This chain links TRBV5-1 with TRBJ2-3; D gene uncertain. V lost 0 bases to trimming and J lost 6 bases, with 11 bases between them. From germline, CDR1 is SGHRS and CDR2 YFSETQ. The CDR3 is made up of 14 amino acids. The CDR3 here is CASSLEKNRDTQYF. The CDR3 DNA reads TGCGCCAGCAGCTTGGAAAAAAACCGGGATACGCAGTATTTT.

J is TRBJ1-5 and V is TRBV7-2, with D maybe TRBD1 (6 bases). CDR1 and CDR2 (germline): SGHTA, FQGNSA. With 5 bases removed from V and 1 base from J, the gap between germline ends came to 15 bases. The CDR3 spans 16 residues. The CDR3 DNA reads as TGTGCCAGCAGCCGTGAGATGACAGGCAGCAATCAGCCCCAGCATTTT. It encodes CASSREMTGSNQPQHF.

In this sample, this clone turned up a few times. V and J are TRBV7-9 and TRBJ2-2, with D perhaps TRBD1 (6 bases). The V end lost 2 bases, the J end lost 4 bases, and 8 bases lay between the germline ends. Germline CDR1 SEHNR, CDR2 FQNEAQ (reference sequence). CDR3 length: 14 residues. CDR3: CASSLRGITGELFF. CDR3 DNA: TGTGCCAGCAGCTTAAGGGGGATCACCGGGGAGCTGTTTTTT.

The CDR3 is CAWRENTALNSPLHF. As DNA, the CDR3 is TGTGCCTGGAGGGAAAATACAGCACTAAATTCACCCCTCCACTTT. The rearrangement links TRBV30 to TRBJ1-6, with D unclear. The germline V gene has CDR1 GTSNPN and CDR2 SVGIG (reference sequence). The CDR3 extends over 15 amino acids. The germline V and J ends were trimmed by 3 bases and 7 bases, with 16 bases remaining between them.

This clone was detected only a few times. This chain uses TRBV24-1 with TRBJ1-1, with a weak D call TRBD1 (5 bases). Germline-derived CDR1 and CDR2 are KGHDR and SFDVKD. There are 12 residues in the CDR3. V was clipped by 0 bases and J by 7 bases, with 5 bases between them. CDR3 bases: TGTGCCACCAGTGATTTGACAGGTGAAGCTTTCTTT. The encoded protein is CATSDLTGEAFF.

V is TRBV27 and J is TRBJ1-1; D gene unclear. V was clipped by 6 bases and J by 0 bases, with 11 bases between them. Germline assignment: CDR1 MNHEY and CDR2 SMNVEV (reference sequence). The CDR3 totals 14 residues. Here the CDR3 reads CASSPERMNTEAFF. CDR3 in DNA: TGTGCCAGCAGCCCAGAACGAATGAACACTGAAGCTTTCTTT.

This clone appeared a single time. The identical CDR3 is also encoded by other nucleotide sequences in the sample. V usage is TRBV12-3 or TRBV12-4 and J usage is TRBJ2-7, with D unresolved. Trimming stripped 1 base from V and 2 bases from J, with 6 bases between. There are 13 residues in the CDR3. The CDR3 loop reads CASSLGRAYEQYF. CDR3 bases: TGTGCCAGCAGTTTAGGACGGGCCTACGAGCAGTACTTC.

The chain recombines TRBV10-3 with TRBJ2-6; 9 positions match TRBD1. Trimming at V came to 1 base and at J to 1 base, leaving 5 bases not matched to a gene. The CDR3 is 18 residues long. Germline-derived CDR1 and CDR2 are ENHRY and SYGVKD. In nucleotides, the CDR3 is TGTGCCATCAGTGAGTGGGGGACAGGGATTTCTGGGGCCAACGTCCTGACTTTC. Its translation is CAISEWGTGISGANVLTF.

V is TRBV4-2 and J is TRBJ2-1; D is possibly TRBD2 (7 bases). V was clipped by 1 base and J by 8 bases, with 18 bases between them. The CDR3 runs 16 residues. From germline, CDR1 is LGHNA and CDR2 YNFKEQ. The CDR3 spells CASSQAWGGAPDEQFF. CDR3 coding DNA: TGTGCCAGCAGCCAAGCGTGGGGGGGGGCCCCGGATGAGCAGTTCTTC.

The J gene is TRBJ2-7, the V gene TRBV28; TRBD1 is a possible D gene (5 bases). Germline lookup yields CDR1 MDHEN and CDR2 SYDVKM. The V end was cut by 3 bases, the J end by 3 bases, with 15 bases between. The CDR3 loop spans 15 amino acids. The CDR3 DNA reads TGTGCCAGCAGTTTGGGGCTGGGCAGGCTCTACGAGCAGTACTTC. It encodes CASSLGLGRLYEQYF.

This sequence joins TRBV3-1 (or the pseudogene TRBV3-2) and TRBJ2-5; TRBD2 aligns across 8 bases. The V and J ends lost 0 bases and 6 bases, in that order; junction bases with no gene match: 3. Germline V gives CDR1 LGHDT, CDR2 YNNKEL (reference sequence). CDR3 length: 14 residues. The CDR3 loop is CASSQEGGGKTQYF. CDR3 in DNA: TGTGCCAGCAGCCAAGAAGGCGGGGGGAAGACCCAGTACTTC.

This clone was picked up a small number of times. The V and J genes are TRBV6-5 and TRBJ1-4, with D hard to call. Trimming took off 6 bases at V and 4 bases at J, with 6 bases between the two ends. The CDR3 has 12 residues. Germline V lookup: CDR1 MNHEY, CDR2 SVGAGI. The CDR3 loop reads CASRTGNEKLFF. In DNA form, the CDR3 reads TGTGCCAGCAGAACGGGTAATGAAAAACTGTTTTTT.

CDR3 region: CASTQWRSGTEAFF. The CDR3 DNA reads TGTGCCAGTACCCAGTGGAGGTCGGGCACTGAAGCTTTCTTT. The J gene is TRBJ1-1, the V gene TRBV19; D not certain. CDR1 and CDR2 from the germline V gene are LNHDA and SQIVND (reference sequence). CDR3 length: 14 amino acids. Trimming took 7 bases from V and 4 from J, leaving 16 bases between them.

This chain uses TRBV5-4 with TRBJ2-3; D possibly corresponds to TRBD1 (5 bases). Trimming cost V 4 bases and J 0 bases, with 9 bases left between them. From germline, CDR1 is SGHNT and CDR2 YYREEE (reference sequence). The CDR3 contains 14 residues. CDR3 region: CASSMDTSTDTQYF. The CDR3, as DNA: TGTGCCAGCAGCATGGACACTAGCACAGATACGCAGTATTTT.

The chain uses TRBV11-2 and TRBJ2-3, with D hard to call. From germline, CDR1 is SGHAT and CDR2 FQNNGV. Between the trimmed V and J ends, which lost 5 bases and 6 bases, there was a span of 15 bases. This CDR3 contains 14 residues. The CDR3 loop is CASSTWEKQDTQYF. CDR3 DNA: TGTGCCAGCAGCACGTGGGAAAAACAGGATACGCAGTATTTT.

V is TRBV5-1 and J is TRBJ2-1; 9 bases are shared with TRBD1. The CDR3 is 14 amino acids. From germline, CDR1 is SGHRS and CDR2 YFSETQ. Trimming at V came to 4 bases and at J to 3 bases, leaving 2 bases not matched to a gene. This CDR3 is CASSPGQGYNEQFF. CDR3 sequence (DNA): TGCGCCAGCAGCCCGGGACAGGGCTACAATGAGCAGTTCTTC.

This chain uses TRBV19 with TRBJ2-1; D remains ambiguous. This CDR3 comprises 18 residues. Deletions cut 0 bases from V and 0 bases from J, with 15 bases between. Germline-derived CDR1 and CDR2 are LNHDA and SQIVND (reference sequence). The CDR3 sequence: CASSIDFGGRSSYNEQFF. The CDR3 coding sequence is TGTGCCAGTAGTATAGATTTTGGTGGACGTAGCTCCTACAATGAGCAGTTCTTC.

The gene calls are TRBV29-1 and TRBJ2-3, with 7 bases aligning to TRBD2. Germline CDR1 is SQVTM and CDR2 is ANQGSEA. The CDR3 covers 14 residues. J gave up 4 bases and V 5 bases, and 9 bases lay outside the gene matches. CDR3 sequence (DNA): TGCAGCGTTCAGTTTGGGCTAGCGGCAGATACGCAGTATTTT. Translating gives CSVQFGLAADTQYF.

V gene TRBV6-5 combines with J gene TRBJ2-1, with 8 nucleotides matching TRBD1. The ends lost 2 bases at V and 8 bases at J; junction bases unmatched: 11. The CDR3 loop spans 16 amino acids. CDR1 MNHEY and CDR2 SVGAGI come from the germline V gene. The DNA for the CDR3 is TGTGCCAGCAGTTACAGTAGGACAGGGAATAGGGATGAGCAGTTCTTC. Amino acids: CASSYSRTGNRDEQFF.